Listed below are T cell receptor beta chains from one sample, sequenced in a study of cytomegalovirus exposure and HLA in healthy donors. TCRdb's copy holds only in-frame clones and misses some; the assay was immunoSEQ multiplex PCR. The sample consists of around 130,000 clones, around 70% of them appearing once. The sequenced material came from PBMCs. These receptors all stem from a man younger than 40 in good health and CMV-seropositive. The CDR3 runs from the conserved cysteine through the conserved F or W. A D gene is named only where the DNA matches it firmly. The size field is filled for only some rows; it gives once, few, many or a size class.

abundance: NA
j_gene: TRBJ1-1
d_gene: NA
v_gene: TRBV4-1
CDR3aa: CASSQAGTGGSTEAFF
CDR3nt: TGCGCCAGCAGCCAAGCTGGGACGGGAGGAAGCACTGAAGCTTTCTTT

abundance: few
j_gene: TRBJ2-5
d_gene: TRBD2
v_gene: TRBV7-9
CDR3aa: CASSLGFSGFMAETQYF
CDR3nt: TGTGCCAGCAGCTTAGGATTTAGCGGGTTCATGGCAGAGACCCAGTACTTC

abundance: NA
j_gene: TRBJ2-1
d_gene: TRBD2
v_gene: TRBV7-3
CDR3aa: CASSLIPRSGRGDEQFF
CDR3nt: TGTGCCAGCAGCTTGATCCCTCGAAGCGGGAGGGGGGATGAGCAGTTCTTC

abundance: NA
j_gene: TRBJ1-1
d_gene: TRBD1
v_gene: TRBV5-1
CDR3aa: CASSLTGGITEAFF
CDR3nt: TGCGCCAGCAGCTTAACAGGGGGCATTACTGAAGCTTTCTTT

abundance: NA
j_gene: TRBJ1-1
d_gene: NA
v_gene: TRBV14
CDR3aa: CASSQDPGWTTEAFF
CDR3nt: TGTGCCAGCAGCCAAGATCCAGGGTGGACCACTGAAGCTTTCTTT

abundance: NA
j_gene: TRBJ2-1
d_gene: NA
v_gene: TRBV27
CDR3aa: CASSFPEGVEQFF
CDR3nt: TGTGCCAGCAGTTTTCCGGAAGGGGTTGAGCAGTTCTTC

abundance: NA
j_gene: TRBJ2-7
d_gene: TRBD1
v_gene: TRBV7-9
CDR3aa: CSSTPGGYEQYF
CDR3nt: TGTTCCAGCACTCCAGGGGGTTACGAGCAGTACTTC

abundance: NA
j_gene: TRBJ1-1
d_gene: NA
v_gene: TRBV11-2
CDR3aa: CASSLASQWNTEAFF
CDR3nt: TGTGCCAGCAGCTTAGCTTCCCAGTGGAACACTGAAGCTTTCTTT

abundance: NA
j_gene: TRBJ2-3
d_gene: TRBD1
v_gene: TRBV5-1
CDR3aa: CASSFGTGSTDTQYF
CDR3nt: TGCGCCAGCAGCTTCGGGACAGGGTCCACAGATACGCAGTATTTT

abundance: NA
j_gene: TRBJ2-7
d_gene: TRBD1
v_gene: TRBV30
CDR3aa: CAWSPPTGDEQYF
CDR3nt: TGTGCCTGGAGTCCACCAACAGGGGACGAGCAGTACTTC

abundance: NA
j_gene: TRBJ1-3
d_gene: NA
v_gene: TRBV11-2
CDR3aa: CASSLALGGYSGNTIYF
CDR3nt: TGTGCCAGCAGCTTAGCCCTGGGAGGGTACTCTGGAAACACCATATATTTT

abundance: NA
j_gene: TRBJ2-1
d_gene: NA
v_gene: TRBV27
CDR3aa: CASSITGHEQFF
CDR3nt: TGTGCCAGCAGTATTACAGGGCATGAGCAGTTCTTC

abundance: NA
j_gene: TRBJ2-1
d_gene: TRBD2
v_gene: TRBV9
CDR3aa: CASSRGLALSYNEQFF
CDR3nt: TGTGCCAGCAGCAGGGGACTAGCGCTTTCCTACAATGAGCAGTTCTTC

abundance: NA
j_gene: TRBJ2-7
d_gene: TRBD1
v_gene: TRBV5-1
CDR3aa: CASSPEFGTGVDEQYF
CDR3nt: TGCGCCAGCAGCCCCGAGTTCGGGACAGGGGTCGACGAGCAGTACTTC

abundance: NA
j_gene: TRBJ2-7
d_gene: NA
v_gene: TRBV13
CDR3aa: CASSFDGSWQGSYEQYF
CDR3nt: TGTGCCAGCAGCTTCGACGGGAGCTGGCAAGGGTCCTACGAGCAGTACTTC

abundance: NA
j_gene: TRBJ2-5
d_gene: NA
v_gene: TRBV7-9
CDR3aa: CASSPDRTYQETQYF
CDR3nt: TGTGCCAGTAGCCCGGACAGAACTTACCAAGAGACCCAGTACTTC

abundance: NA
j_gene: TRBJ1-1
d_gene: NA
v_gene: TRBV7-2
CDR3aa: CASSLNRNTEAFF
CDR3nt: TGTGCCAGCAGCTTGAACAGGAACACTGAAGCTTTCTTT

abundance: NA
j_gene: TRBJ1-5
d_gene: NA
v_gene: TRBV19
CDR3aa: CASSIVGNQPQHF
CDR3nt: TGTGCCAGTAGTATAGTCGGCAATCAGCCCCAGCATTTT

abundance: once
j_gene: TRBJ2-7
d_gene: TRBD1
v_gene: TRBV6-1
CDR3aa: CASSGGQGPYEQYF
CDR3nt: TGTGCCAGCAGTGGGGGACAGGGGCCCTACGAGCAGTACTTC

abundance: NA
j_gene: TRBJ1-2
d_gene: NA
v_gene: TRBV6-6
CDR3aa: CATAVQPGGYTF
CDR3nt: TGTGCCACCGCGGTCCAACCGGGTGGCTACACCTTC

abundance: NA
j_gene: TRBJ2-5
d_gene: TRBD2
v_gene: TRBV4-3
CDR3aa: CASSQDLAGGLQETQYF
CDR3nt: TGCGCCAGCAGCCAAGATTTAGCGGGAGGGCTACAAGAGACCCAGTACTTC

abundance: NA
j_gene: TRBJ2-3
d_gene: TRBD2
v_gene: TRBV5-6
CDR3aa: CASSLVAGVVADTQYF
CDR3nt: TGTGCCAGCAGCTTGGTAGCGGGTGTGGTGGCAGATACGCAGTATTTT

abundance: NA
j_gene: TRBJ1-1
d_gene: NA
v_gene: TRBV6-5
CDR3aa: CASRGRPNTEAFF
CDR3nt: TGTGCCAGCAGAGGGAGGCCGAACACTGAAGCTTTCTTT

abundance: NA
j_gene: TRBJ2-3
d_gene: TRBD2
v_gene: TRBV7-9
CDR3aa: CASSLDSGSATGTQYF
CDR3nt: TGTGCCAGCAGCCTCGATAGCGGGAGCGCCACGGGTACGCAGTATTTT

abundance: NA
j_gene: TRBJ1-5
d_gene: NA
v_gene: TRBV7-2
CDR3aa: CASSFFTTQPQHF
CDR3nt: TGTGCCAGCAGCTTTTTTACAACTCAGCCCCAGCATTTT

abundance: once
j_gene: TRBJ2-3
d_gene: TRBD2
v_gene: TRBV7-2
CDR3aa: CASSFSGGRGLDTQYF
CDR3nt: TGTGCCAGCAGCTTTTCGGGCGGGAGAGGTCTAGATACGCAGTATTTT

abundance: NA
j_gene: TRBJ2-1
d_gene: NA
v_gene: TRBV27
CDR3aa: CASGPGKQFF
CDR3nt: TGTGCCAGCGGACCGGGGAAGCAGTTCTTC

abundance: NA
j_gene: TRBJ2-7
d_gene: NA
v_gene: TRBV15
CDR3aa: CATSRDLPGNGYEQYF
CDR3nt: TGTGCCACCAGCAGAGATCTCCCAGGGAATGGGTACGAGCAGTACTTC